The 14 T cell receptor beta chains reported below all come from one sample, sequenced in a study of blood T cells in healthy people across ages. The use of a sample-barcoded 5' primer and a J-beta primer mix characterized a second PCR of roughly 6 to 11 cycles. MiXCR was run by TCRdb on the 5' RACE reads, yielding one entry per CDR3 protein. Among about 1.5 million distinct CDR3 sequences listed, about 42% were seen once. The sequenced sample consisted of blood. Every receptor here comes from a woman between 18 and 29 years old in good health.

V gene TRBV28 combines with J gene TRBJ2-7; 7 bases are shared with TRBD1. Germline CDR1 and CDR2: MDHEN and SYDVKM. V lost 1 base, J lost 4 bases, and 7 bases stayed unmatched. The length of the CDR3 is 15 residues. The DNA of the CDR3 is TGTGCCAGCAGTTTATCCTCCGGGACAGAGTACGAGCAGTACTTC. Protein: CASSLSSGTEYEQYF.

This clonotype has more than one count but fewer than ten. The chain has TRBV10-3 and TRBJ1-2; D is undetermined. Between the trimmed V and J ends, which lost 2 bases and 5 bases, there was a span of 9 bases. Germline loops: CDR1 ENHRY, CDR2 SYGVKD. The CDR3 length is 13 residues. CDR3 sequence reads: CAISEPVVYGYTF. CDR3 nucleotide sequence: TGTGCCATCAGTGAGCCGGTAGTATATGGCTACACCTTC.

This clonotype was seen more than once but under ten times. The chain combines TRBV2 with TRBJ2-3; 11 positions agree with TRBD2. J lost 5 bases, V lost 3 bases, and 10 bases had no gene match. Germline CDR1 and CDR2: SNHLY and FYNNEI. The CDR3 sequence is 17 residues long. The CDR3 here is CASSDWVLAGGRDTQYF. The CDR3 coding sequence is TGTGCCAGCAGTGATTGGGTGCTAGCGGGGGGCAGAGATACGCAGTATTTT.

The V gene is TRBV10-3, the J gene TRBJ2-7; D is tentatively TRBD1 or TRBD2 (5 bases each). This CDR3 has 15 amino acids. Trimming stripped 3 bases from V and 0 bases from J, with 12 bases between. From germline, CDR1 is ENHRY and CDR2 SYGVKD. The CDR3 DNA sequence: TGTGCCATCAGTGACTCTGGGGGACCCTCCTACGAGCAGTACTTC. It codes for CAISDSGGPSYEQYF.

This clonotype was detected a few times. The CDR3 sequence is CASSEGWGQPQHF. The CDR3 nucleotides read TGTGCCAGCAGTGAGGGGTGGGGTCAGCCCCAGCATTTT. The rearrangement joins TRBV6-1 to TRBJ1-5; D gene uncertain. The V and J ends lost 3 bases and 6 bases respectively, with 9 bases between them. Germline CDR1 and CDR2: MNHNS and SASEGT. CDR3 size: 13 residues.

The rearrangement joins TRBV20-1 to TRBJ2-3, with TRBD1 as a possible D gene (6 bases). CDR3 length equals 14 residues. From germline, CDR1 is DFQATT and CDR2 SNEGSKA (reference sequence). V was shortened by 5 bases and J by 4 bases, with 16 bases between the two germline ends. This chain's CDR3 is CSAGGLASPDTQYF. The DNA for the CDR3 is TGCAGTGCTGGGGGCCTAGCTAGCCCAGATACGCAGTATTTT.

In DNA, the CDR3 is TGTGCCACCAGTGATCCCACTAGCGGAGCCTACAATGAGCAGTTCTTC. Its protein product is CATSDPTSGAYNEQFF. The chain couples TRBV24-1 to TRBJ2-1; 8 bases align to TRBD2. Germline assignment: CDR1 KGHDR and CDR2 SFDVKD. With 3 bases clipped from V and 2 bases from J, the junction kept 5 bases outside the gene matches. This CDR3 contains 16 residues.

Concerning this clonotype: A much larger clone differs from this one at a single base, so this may be a read error. V is TRBV2 and J is TRBJ1-2; possibly TRBD1 for D (6 bases). The V end was cut by 6 bases, the J end by 8 bases, with 19 bases between. Germline V lookup: CDR1 SNHLY, CDR2 FYNNEI. The CDR3 has 14 amino acids. The CDR3 spells CASRVGGTFGGYTF. Written as DNA, the CDR3 is TGTGCCAGCAGGGTGGGGGGGACATTTGGAGGCTACACCTTC.

This clonotype came up a few times. The rearrangement joins TRBV7-2 to TRBJ2-3; 13 nucleotides line up with TRBD2. Per the germline V gene, CDR1 is SGHTA and CDR2 is FQGNSA. The trim removed 2 bases at V and 6 bases at J, leaving 11 bases unmatched. This CDR3 comprises 18 residues. This CDR3 reads CASSLRGTSGISADTQYF. The CDR3 coding sequence is TGTGCCAGCAGCTTAAGGGGGACTAGCGGGATATCAGCTGATACGCAGTATTTT.

The CDR3 DNA follows: TGCAGTGCAAATGTACAGGTGGTTGCCAAAAACATTCAGTACTTC. Its translation: CSANVQVVAKNIQYF. This chain links TRBV20-1 with TRBJ2-4; the D gene is possibly TRBD1 (5 bases). V gave up 6 bases and J gave up 1 base, with 16 bases separating them. The CDR3 runs 15 residues. Germline V gives CDR1 DFQATT, CDR2 SNEGSKA (reference sequence).

As for this clonotype: A much larger clone lies one base from this, so it may be a read error. The chain is built from TRBV29-1 and TRBJ2-5, with 7 bases matching TRBD2. CDR1 is SQVTM, CDR2 ANQGSEA, per germline. This CDR3 is built from 14 residues. The CDR3 here is CSVVPSGGGETRYF. DNA of the CDR3: TGCAGCGTTGTCCCTAGCGGAGGCGGAGAGACCCGGTACTTC. The complete variable domain, with remaining parts taken from reference TRBV29-1 and TRBJ2-5, reads SAVISQKPSRDICQRGTSLTIQCQVDSQVTMMFWYRQQPGQSLTLIATANQGSEATYESGFVIDKFPISRPNLTFSTLTVSNMSPEDSSIYLCSVVPSGGGETRYFGPGTRLLVL.

The CDR3 region is CATSVGTAQETQYF. In DNA form, the CDR3 reads TGTGCCACCAGTGTTGGGACAGCACAAGAGACCCAGTACTTC. This chain connects TRBV24-1 to TRBJ2-5, with 7 positions matching TRBD1. This CDR3 is built from 14 residues. The V and J ends lost 5 bases and 2 bases, in that order; junction bases with no gene match: 4. From germline, CDR1 is KGHDR and CDR2 SFDVKD.

This clonotype appeared a few times. The rearrangement joins TRBV7-2 to TRBJ1-6, with D maybe TRBD1 (5 bases). This CDR3 has 14 residues. The germline CDR1 and CDR2 sequences are SGHTA and FQGNSA. The germline V and J ends were trimmed by 1 base and 5 bases, with 6 bases remaining between them. This chain's CDR3 is CASSLVGHNSPLHF. The CDR3 DNA is TGTGCCAGCAGCTTAGTGGGGCATAATTCACCCCTCCACTTT.

The chain combines TRBV7-2 with TRBJ1-2, with TRBD1 as a possible D gene (5 bases). V was clipped by 6 bases and J by 6 bases, with 17 bases between them. The V gene's germline CDR1 is SGHTA and CDR2 FQGNSA. This CDR3 contains 14 residues. CDR3 in DNA: TGTGCCAGCAGTGTTAGCGCAGGGCCCAATGGCTACACCTTC. It translates to CASSVSAGPNGYTF.